These 12 T cell receptor beta chains were sequenced from one sample in a study of T cell changes during pregnancy in multiple sclerosis. The table came from immunoSEQ multiplex PCR; TCRdb's copy has only in-frame clones and leaves some out. The sample lists 89,000 or so clones; over 80% were seen once. The sample in question was PBMCs, obtained in the first trimester of pregnancy. These receptors all come from a female donor in good health, serving as a control in a pregnancy study. Some clones in this sample may be carry-over from other donors' samples.

The V and J genes are TRBV2 and TRBJ2-2; 8 bases match TRBD2. The V gene's germline CDR1 is SNHLY and CDR2 FYNNEI. The CDR3 loop spans 12 amino acids. The CDR3: CAAGGGTGELFF. Here the CDR3 DNA reads TGTGCGGCGGGGGGAGGGACCGGGGAGCTGTTTTTT.

This clone was seen just once. The V and J genes are TRBV25-1 and TRBJ2-3; 9 bases align to TRBD2. The CDR3 sequence is 15 residues long. V was pared by 6 bases and J by 2 bases, with 6 bases of the junction left unmatched. Germline loops: CDR1 MGHDK, CDR2 SYGVNS. CDR3 coding DNA: TGTGCCAGCAGAGGAGCGGGGGGATTCACAGATACGCAGTATTTT. The encoded protein is CASRGAGGFTDTQYF.

The V and J genes are TRBV7-9 and TRBJ2-5; 8 bases line up with TRBD1. The CDR3 runs 14 residues. V was clipped by 5 bases and J by 4 bases; unmatched bases: 6. From germline, CDR1 is SEHNR and CDR2 FQNEAQ (reference sequence). CDR3 protein: CASSLRTGIETQYF. CDR3 coding DNA: TGTGCCAGCAGCCTCCGGACAGGGATAGAGACCCAGTACTTC.

Only one count was recorded for this clone. The chain has TRBV19 and TRBJ2-7, with TRBD1 matching 8 bases. Trimming took 8 bases from V and 7 from J; bases not matched to a gene: 4. From germline, CDR1 is LNHDA and CDR2 SQIVND (reference sequence). The CDR3 contains 11 residues. The CDR3 DNA reads as TGTGCCAGTGGGACAGGTATTGAGCAGTACTTC. It is translated as CASGTGIEQYF. The variable domain in full, with the rest retrieved from reference TRBV19 and TRBJ2-7, is DGGITQSPKYLFRKEGQNVTLSCEQNLNHDAMYWYRQDPGQGLRLIYYSQIVNDFQKGDIAEGYSVSREKKESFPLTVTSAQKNPTAFYLCASGTGIEQYFGPGTRLTVT.

This clone was recorded only once. This chain joins TRBV28 and TRBJ2-6; TRBD2 is a possible D gene (5 bases). Germline-derived CDR1 and CDR2 are MDHEN and SYDVKM. The CDR3 spans 18 residues. Between the trimmed V and J ends, which lost 7 bases and 0 bases, there was a span of 19 bases. The DNA of the CDR3 is TGTGCCAGCACCTCATTCCGGGATCTCGGCTCTGGGGCCAACGTCCTGACTTTC. Translation gives CASTSFRDLGSGANVLTF.

The CDR3: CASSVLDFYSNQPQHF. The CDR3 DNA reads as TGTGCCAGCAGTGTATTGGACTTCTATAGCAATCAGCCCCAGCATTTT. This chain connects TRBV6-1 to TRBJ1-5; D is undetermined. From germline, CDR1 is MNHNS and CDR2 SASEGT. Trimming took 4 bases from V and 0 from J, leaving 13 bases between them. This CDR3 has 16 amino acids.

The chain links TRBV28 to TRBJ1-6, with TRBD1 as a possible D gene (5 bases). Trimming pared 7 bases from V and 9 bases from J, leaving 16 bases between. The CDR3 sequence is 14 residues long. The germline gives CDR1 MDHEN, CDR2 SYDVKM. Written as DNA, the CDR3 is TGTGCCAGCACTTTGACCCGGAGGGGTTCACCCCTCCACTTT. The encoded protein is CASTLTRRGSPLHF.

The chain is built from TRBV5-1 and TRBJ2-5, with a weak D call TRBD1 (6 bases). Germline loops: CDR1 SGHRS, CDR2 YFSETQ. This CDR3 region has 14 residues. Between the trimmed V and J ends, which lost 0 bases and 1 base, there was a span of 7 bases. Here the CDR3 reads CASSLVGGQETQYF. As DNA, the CDR3 is TGCGCCAGCAGCTTGGTAGGGGGCCAAGAGACCCAGTACTTC.

The rearrangement links TRBV5-5 to TRBJ1-4, with D uncertain. V dropped 2 bases and J dropped 3 bases, with 8 bases sitting between them. Germline CDR1 reads SGHKS; CDR2 reads YYEKEE (reference sequence). The CDR3 runs 14 residues. The CDR3 sequence: CASSFQVSNEKLFF. DNA for the CDR3: TGTGCCAGCAGCTTCCAGGTTTCTAATGAAAAACTGTTTTTT.

J is TRBJ2-2 and V is TRBV9; 14 nucleotides match TRBD2. The germline gives CDR1 SGDLS, CDR2 YYNGEE. With V trimmed by 4 bases and J by 7 bases, 12 bases remained unmatched. This CDR3 is 18 amino acids long. The CDR3 loop reads CASSPSGTSGRRNGELFF. CDR3 DNA: TGTGCCAGCAGCCCATCCGGGACTAGCGGGAGAAGGAACGGGGAGCTGTTTTTT.

The V call is TRBV4-1, the J call TRBJ1-5; 7 nucleotides align to TRBD1. CDR1 is MGHRA and CDR2 is YSYEKL in the germline V gene. The CDR3 is 15 amino acids. After removal of 1 base from V and 7 bases from J, the junction contained 7 bases not matched to a gene. The CDR3 is CASSQATGSKQPQHF. CDR3 DNA: TGCGCCAGCAGCCAAGCGACAGGGTCCAAACAGCCCCAGCATTTT.

This sequence joins TRBV25-1 and TRBJ2-5; 12 nucleotides match TRBD1. Germline V gives CDR1 MGHDK, CDR2 SYGVNS. With V trimmed by 6 bases and J by 3 bases, 14 bases remained unmatched. The CDR3 loop spans 18 amino acids. This chain's CDR3 is CASSTGTGGAYTEETQYF. As DNA, the CDR3 is TGTGCCAGCAGCACCGGGACAGGGGGCGCCTACACAGAAGAGACCCAGTACTTC.